This T cell receptor (beta chain) was recorded in a study of OX40 agonist ivuxolimab in advanced cancers. About the research overall: Averaging roughly 60 years in age, with a range of 23 to 79, the cohort was around 87% male.

This table comes from immunoSEQ multiplex PCR, and its TCRdb copy is limited to in-frame clones, with some not included. The data show some 21,000 clones, 85% to 90% seen once. Findings of the study overall: The investigators did not determine what antigen specificity the expanded peripheral T cells had.

About this clone: Its target is unknown.

This CDR3 has 13 residues. Trimming took off 5 bases at V and 7 bases at J, with 12 bases between the two ends. The germline CDR1 and CDR2 sequences are MNHEY and SMNVEV (reference sequence). The source was CD4+ or CD8+ T cells sorted from blood, collected in a trial of the OX40 agonist ivuxolimab. This clonotype was sampled from an adult with an advanced solid tumor such as melanoma, head and neck, liver or kidney cancer. The chain has TRBV27 and TRBJ2-1; D gene unclear. This CDR3 is CASSPITPNEQFF. The CDR3 DNA follows: TGTGCCAGCAGTCCTATCACCCCAAATGAGCAGTTCTTC.